Listed below are T cell receptor beta chains from one sample, sequenced in a study of blood T cell repertoires in COVID-19. The data were produced by immunoSEQ multiplex PCR, yet TCRdb's version contains in-frame clones alone and is incomplete. Among about 140,000 clones listed, roughly 85% were seen once. Sample: peripheral blood. Receptor source: a man in his 60s with acute or convalescent COVID-19. Both conserved end residues are part of each CDR3. The order of the fields is J gene, V gene, D gene, clone size, CDR3 DNA, CDR3 protein. D genes are given only for firm matches. Some rows mark clone size as missing; the rest say once, few, many or name a class of expanded clone.

TRBJ1-6,TRBV29-1,-,-,TGCAGCGTTAGTGAGACACCCAATTCACCCCTCCACTTT,CSVSETPNSPLHF
TRBJ2-4,TRBV12-5,-,-,TGTGCTAGTGGTTTGGTACGAAGAGAGGACATTCAGTACTTC,CASGLVRREDIQYF
TRBJ2-3,TRBV10-3,TRBD1,-,TGTGCCATCAGTGAAAGGGACAGGGGGCTAGTAGATACGCAGTATTTT,CAISERDRGLVDTQYF
TRBJ1-5,TRBV5-1,-,once,TGCGCCAGCAGCAGGGGAAGTAATCAGCCCCAGCATTTT,CASSRGSNQPQHF
TRBJ2-5,TRBV5-8,TRBD1,-,TGTGCCAGCAGCCCAGGGACAGGGGGCTTCAGAAAGACCCAGTACTTC,CASSPGTGGFRKTQYF
TRBJ1-5,TRBV28,TRBD1,-,TGTGCCAGCAGTTTCTCCTACAGGGGGAATCAGCCCCAGCATTTT,CASSFSYRGNQPQHF
TRBJ2-3,TRBV5-1,TRBD2,-,TGCGCCAGCAGCTTGACGTGGGGGAGGACTAGCGGGAGAGTGGGAGATACGCAGTATTTT,CASSLTWGRTSGRVGDTQYF
TRBJ1-1,TRBV27,-,few,TGTGCCGCCCAACAGGCTATGAACACTGAAGCTTTCTTT,CAAQQAMNTEAFF
TRBJ1-3,TRBV21-1,-,-,TGTGCCAGCAGGGGCCGACACTCTGGAAACACCATATATTTT,CASRGRHSGNTIYF
TRBJ1-1,TRBV12-3/TRBV12-4,-,-,TGTGCCAGCATCTCCCACATGAACACTGAAGCTTTCTTT,CASISHMNTEAFF
TRBJ1-1,TRBV7-2,-,-,TGTGCCAGCAGCTCTTTGACTGAAGCTTTCTTT,CASSSLTEAFF
TRBJ1-3,TRBV7-9,-,-,TGTGCCAGCAGCCGAGGACAGTCTGGAAACACCATATATTTT,CASSRGQSGNTIYF
TRBJ1-5,TRBV10-2,TRBD1,-,TGCGCCAGCTCCACGGGACAGAATCAGCCCCAGCATTTT,CASSTGQNQPQHF
TRBJ2-2,TRBV11-2,TRBD2,-,TGTGCCAGCAGCGCTAGCGGGAGCACCGGGGAGCTGTTTTTT,CASSASGSTGELFF
TRBJ1-3,TRBV2,TRBD1,-,TGTGCCAGCACCCTTACTCTGACAGGGGCTGGAAACACCATATATTTT,CASTLTLTGAGNTIYF
TRBJ2-2,TRBV24-1,TRBD1,-,TGTGCCACCAGTGATCCGGGACAGGGGGGGACCGGGGAGCTGTTTTTT,CATSDPGQGGTGELFF
TRBJ1-6,TRBV30,TRBD1,-,TGTGCCTGGAGCGACAGGGGGAGCGGTTCACCCCTCCACTTT,CAWSDRGSGSPLHF
TRBJ1-2,TRBV28,TRBD1,-,TGTGCCAGCAGTCCCGGACAGGGGAGCTATGGCTACACCTTC,CASSPGQGSYGYTF
TRBJ2-7,TRBV6-1,TRBD2,-,TGTGCCAGCAGTGAGGCGGGAGACCCCTCCTACGAGCAGTACTTC,CASSEAGDPSYEQYF
TRBJ2-5,TRBV29-1,TRBD2,few,TGCAGCGTTGGACTAGCGGGATCCCCGGGGAGTGAAGAGACCCAGTACTTC,CSVGLAGSPGSEETQYF
TRBJ1-3,TRBV5-6,-,-,TGTGCCAGCAGCTTACAGGGCAACACCATATATTTT,CASSLQGNTIYF
TRBJ2-3,TRBV5-1,-,once,TGCGCCAGCAGCTTGGCCGTTCAGGGAAGCACAGATACGCAGTATTTT,CASSLAVQGSTDTQYF
TRBJ1-2,TRBV7-2,-,-,TGTGCCAGCAGCGGGGGGGTTTTCTATGGCTACACCTTC,CASSGGVFYGYTF
TRBJ2-3,TRBV4-2,TRBD2,few,TGTGCCAGCAGCCATGGACTAGCGGGGGGGACTCGCACAGATACGCAGTATTTT,CASSHGLAGGTRTDTQYF
TRBJ1-3,TRBV7-2,-,-,TGTGCCAGCAGCTTAGGCGGGGGTTCCACCATATATTTT,CASSLGGGSTIYF